The present entry profiles one T cell receptor beta chain with its context. What it binds is unknown. This CDR3 has 14 amino acids. Trimming removed 4 bases from V and 11 bases from J; junction bases left unmatched: 11. In germline, CDR1 is LNHDA, CDR2 SQIVND (reference sequence). Here immunoSEQ multiplex PCR was the method, and the copy in TCRdb shows in-frame clones only, minus some. Among about 15,000 clones, over 60% were seen once, and the ten largest hold approximately 15%. This specimen belongs to a study of T cell responses to AZD1222 COVID-19 vaccine. General study results and limits: Spike-specific TCR breadth and depth grew following two AZD1222 doses. Repertoires were collected only later (after the peak T cell response had occurred). White British donors predominated, females outnumbered males, and clonal diversity was possibly underestimated. At baseline, just a handful of AZD1222 recipients tested seropositive.

Sequencing was performed on peripheral blood, taken 28 days after the second AZD1222 dose. The source of this sequence is an adult who received the AZD1222 COVID-19 vaccine. J is TRBJ1-1 and V is TRBV19; TRBD1 agrees at 9 bases. CDR3 nucleotide sequence: TGTGCCAGTAGTACTGACAGGGGGAGACGTGGGGCTTTCTTT. It encodes CASSTDRGRRGAFF.